These 3 T cell receptor beta chains share one sample of origin, sequenced in a study of memory CD8 T cells in hepatitis C reinfection. Profiled with immunoSEQ multiplex PCR; TCRdb holds only in-frame clones, not every one. The sample consists of 50,000 or so clones, roughly 90% of them appearing once. Time point: pre-reinfection, 55 to 20 weeks before reinfection detection. No in vitro expansion preceded TCR sequencing of the sorted cells. Sequencing was carried out using naive CD8+ T cells sorted from blood. These receptors originate from a man younger than 35 with hepatitis C virus infection.

CDR3 protein: CASSFRGNTEAFF. CDR3 sequence (DNA): TGTGCCAGCAGCTTTAGGGGTAACACTGAAGCTTTCTTT. The V gene is TRBV5-4, the J gene TRBJ1-1; tentatively, D is TRBD1 (5 bases). Trimming took off 2 bases at V and 2 bases at J, with 7 bases between the two ends. Germline loops: CDR1 SGHNT, CDR2 YYREEE (reference sequence). CDR3 length equals 13 residues.

V and J are TRBV6-5 and TRBJ2-3; weak D call: TRBD1 (6 bases). V dropped 4 bases and J dropped 4 bases, with 9 bases sitting between them. The length of the CDR3 is 13 residues. Germline-derived CDR1 and CDR2 are MNHEY and SVGAGI. CDR3 sequence (DNA): TGTGCCAGCAGTTCCAAGGGGGCAGATACGCAGTATTTT. Amino acid sequence: CASSSKGADTQYF.

V and J are TRBV29-1 and TRBJ2-3; D might be TRBD1 (6 bases). V was trimmed by 7 bases and J by 2 bases, leaving 10 bases between them. This CDR3 spans 12 amino acids. CDR1 is SQVTM, CDR2 ANQGSEA, per germline. CDR3 protein: CSARDNTDTQYF. In DNA, the CDR3 is TGCAGCGCACGGGACAACACAGATACGCAGTATTTT.